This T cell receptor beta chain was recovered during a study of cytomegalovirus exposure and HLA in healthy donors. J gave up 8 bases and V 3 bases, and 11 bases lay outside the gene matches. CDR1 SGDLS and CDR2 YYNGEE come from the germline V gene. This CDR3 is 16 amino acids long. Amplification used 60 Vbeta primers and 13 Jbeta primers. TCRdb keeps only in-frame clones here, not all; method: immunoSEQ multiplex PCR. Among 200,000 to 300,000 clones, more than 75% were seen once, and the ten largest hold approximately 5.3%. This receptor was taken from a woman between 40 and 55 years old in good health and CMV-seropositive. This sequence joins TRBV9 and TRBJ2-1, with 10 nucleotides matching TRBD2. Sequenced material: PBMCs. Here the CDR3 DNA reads TGTGCCAGCAGCGAGAGCGGGAGGGCCGGTGCGGATGAGCAGTTCTTC. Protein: CASSESGRAGADEQFF.